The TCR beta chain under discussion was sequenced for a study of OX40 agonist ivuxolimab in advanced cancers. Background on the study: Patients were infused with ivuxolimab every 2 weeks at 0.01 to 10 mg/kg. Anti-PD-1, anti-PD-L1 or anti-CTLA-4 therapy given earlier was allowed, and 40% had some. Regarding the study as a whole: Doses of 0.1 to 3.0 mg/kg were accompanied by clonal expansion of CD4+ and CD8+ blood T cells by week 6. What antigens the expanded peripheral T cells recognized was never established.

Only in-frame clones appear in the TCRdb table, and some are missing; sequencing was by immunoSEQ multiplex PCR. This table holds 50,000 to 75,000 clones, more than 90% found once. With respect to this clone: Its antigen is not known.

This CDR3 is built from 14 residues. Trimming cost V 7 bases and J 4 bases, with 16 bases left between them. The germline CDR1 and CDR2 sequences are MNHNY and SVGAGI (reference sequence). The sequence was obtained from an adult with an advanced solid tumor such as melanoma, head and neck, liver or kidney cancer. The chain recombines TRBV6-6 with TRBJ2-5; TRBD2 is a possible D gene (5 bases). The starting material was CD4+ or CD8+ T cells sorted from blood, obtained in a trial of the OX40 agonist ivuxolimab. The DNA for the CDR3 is TGTGCCAGCACCCTACACCGAGGAGGAGAGACCCAGTACTTC. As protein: CASTLHRGGETQYF.